This TCR beta chain stems from a study of shared clonotypes between healthy human individuals. The V gene lost 5 bases and the J gene lost 6 bases, with 10 bases spanning the gap. Germline assignment: CDR1 DFQATT and CDR2 SNEGSKA (reference sequence). CDR3 length: 11 amino acids. Data came from immunoSEQ multiplex PCR; TCRdb stores just in-frame clones and leaves some out. The sample has about 610,000 clones, almost 97% seen once. Whole-study results and caveats: The sole specimen, blood, was sampled, and tissue repertoires likely differ.

About this clone: The antigen remains undetermined.

Material: naive CD4+ T cells sorted from blood. Subset described: CD45RA+ positively selected. This receptor was taken from a young woman in good health. This chain links TRBV20-1 with TRBJ1-2, with D hard to call. This CDR3 reads CSAPRPNGYTF. CDR3 DNA sequence: TGCAGTGCTCCCCGTCCCAATGGCTACACCTTC.